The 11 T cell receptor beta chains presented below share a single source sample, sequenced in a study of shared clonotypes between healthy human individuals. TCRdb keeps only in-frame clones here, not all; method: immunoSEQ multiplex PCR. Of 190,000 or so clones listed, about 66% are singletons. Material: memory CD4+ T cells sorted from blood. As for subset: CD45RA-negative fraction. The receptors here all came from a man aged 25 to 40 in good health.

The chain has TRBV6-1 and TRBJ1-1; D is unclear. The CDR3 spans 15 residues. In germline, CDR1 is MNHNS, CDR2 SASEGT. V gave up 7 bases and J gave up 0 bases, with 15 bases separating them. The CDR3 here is CASTQGQAVNTEAFF. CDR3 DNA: TGTGCCAGCACTCAAGGCCAAGCTGTGAACACTGAAGCTTTCTTT.

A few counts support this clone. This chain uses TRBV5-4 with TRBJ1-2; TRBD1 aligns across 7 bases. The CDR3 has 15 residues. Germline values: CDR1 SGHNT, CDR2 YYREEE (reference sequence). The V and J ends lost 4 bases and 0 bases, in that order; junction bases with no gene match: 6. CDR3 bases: TGTGCCAGCAGCCTAACCGGGACAGCTAACTATGGCTACACCTTC. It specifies CASSLTGTANYGYTF.

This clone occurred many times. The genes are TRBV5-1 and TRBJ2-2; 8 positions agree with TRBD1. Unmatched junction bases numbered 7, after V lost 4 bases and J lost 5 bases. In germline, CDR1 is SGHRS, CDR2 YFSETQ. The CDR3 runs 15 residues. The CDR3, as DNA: TGCGCCAGCAGCCCAGGGGGCGCAGATACCGGGGAGCTGTTTTTT. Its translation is CASSPGGADTGELFF.

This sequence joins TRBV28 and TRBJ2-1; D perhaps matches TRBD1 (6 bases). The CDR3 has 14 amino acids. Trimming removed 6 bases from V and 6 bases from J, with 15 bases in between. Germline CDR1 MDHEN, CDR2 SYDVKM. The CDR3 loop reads CASSFRTGINEQFF. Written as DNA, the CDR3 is TGTGCCAGCAGCTTTCGAACAGGGATCAATGAGCAGTTCTTC.

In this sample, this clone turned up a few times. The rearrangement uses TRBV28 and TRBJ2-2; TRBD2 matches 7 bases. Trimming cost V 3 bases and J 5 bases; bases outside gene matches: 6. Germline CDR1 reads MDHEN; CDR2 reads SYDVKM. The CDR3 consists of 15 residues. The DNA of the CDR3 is TGTGCCAGCAGTTTGAAGCGGGGTGGAACCGGGGAGCTGTTTTTT. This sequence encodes CASSLKRGGTGELFF.

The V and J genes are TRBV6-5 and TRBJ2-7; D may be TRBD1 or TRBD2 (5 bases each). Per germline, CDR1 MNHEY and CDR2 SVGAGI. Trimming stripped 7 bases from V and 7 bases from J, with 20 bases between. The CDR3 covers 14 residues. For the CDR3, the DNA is TGTGCCAGCACTTCAGCTTGGGGGTTTTTGGAGCAGTACTTC. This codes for CASTSAWGFLEQYF.

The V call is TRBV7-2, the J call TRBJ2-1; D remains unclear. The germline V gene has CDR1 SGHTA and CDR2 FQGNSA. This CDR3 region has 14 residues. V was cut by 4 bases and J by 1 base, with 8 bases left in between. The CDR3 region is CASSSRRSYNEQFF. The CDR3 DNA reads TGTGCCAGCAGCTCCCGGAGATCCTACAATGAGCAGTTCTTC.

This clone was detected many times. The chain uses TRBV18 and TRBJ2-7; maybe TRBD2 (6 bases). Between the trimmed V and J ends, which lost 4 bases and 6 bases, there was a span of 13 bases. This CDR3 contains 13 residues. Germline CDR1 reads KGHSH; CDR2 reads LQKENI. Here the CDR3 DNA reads TGTGCCAGCTCACGAGGAGGGCTCATCGAGCAGTACTTC. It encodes CASSRGGLIEQYF.

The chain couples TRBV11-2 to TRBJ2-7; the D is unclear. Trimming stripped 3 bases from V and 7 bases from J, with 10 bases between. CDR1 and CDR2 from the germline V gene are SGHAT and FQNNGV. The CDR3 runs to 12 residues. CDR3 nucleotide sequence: TGTGCCAGCAGCTTTTGGGCTTCGGAGCAGTACTTC. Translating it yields CASSFWASEQYF.

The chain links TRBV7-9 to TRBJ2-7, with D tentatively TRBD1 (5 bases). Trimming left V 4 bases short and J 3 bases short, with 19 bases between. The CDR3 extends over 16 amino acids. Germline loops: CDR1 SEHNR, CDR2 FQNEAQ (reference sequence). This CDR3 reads CASSSRALHGSYEQYF. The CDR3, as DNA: TGTGCCAGCAGCTCCAGGGCCCTCCACGGAAGCTACGAGCAGTACTTC.

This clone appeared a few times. CDR3 coding DNA: TGTGCCAGCAGCGCCTCGGGCACAGATACGCAGTATTTT. This encodes CASSASGTDTQYF. The genes are TRBV6-5 and TRBJ2-3; D is unresolved. Trimming pared 6 bases from V and 1 base from J, leaving 8 bases between. Germline CDR1 MNHEY, CDR2 SVGAGI. This CDR3 is 13 amino acids long.